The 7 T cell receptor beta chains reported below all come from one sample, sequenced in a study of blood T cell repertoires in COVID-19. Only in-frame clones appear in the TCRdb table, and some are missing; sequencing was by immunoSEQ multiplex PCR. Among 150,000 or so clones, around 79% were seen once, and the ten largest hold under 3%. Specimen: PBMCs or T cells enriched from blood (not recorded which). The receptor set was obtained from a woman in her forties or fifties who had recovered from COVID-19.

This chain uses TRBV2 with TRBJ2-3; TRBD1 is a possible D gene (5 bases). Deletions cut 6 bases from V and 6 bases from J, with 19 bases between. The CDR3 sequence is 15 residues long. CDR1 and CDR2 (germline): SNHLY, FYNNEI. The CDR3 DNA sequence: TGTGCCAGCAGACCCGGACAAAGCGCACGGGATACGCAGTATTTT. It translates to CASRPGQSARDTQYF.

The CDR3 sequence: CASTLYNEQFF. The DNA of the CDR3 is TGTGCCAGTACCTTGTACAATGAGCAGTTCTTC. The gene calls are TRBV19 and TRBJ2-1, with D unclear. The CDR3 runs to 11 residues. V lost 7 bases, J lost 4 bases, and 5 bases lay in between. Looked up from germline, CDR1 is LNHDA and CDR2 is SQIVND (reference sequence).

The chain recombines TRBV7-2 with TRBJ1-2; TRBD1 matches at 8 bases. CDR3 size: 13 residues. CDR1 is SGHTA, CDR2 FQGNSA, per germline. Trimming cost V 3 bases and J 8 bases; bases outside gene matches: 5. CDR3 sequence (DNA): TGTGCCAGCAGCTTTAGGACAGGGAAGGGCTACACCTTC. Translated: CASSFRTGKGYTF.

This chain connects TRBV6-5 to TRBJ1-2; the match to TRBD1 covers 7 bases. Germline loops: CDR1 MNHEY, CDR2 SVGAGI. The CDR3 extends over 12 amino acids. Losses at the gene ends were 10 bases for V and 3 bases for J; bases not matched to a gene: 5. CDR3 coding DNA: TGTGCCATAGGGGGCGTACACTATGGCTACACCTTC. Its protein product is CAIGGVHYGYTF.

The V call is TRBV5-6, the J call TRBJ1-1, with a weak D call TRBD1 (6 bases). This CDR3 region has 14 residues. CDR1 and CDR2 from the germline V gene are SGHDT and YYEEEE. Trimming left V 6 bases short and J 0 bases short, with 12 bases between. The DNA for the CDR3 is TGTGCCAGCACCGTTACAGGGCTGAACACTGAAGCTTTCTTT. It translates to CASTVTGLNTEAFF.

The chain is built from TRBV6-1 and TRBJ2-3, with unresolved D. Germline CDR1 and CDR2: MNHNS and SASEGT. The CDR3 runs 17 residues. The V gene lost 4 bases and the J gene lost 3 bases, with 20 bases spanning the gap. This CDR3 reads CASSVFGGTPKTDTQYF. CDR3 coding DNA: TGTGCCAGCAGTGTTTTCGGCGGCACCCCGAAGACAGATACGCAGTATTTT.

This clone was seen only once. The CDR3, as DNA: TGTGCCAGCAGTGTTACCGGACAGGGTCTGGGGACGTACTTC. Encoded protein: CASSVTGQGLGTYF. V usage is TRBV28 and J usage is TRBJ2-7, with TRBD1 matching over 8 bases. The CDR3 is 14 amino acids. From germline, CDR1 is MDHEN and CDR2 SYDVKM. V gave up 5 bases and J gave up 12 bases; unmatched junction bases: 15.